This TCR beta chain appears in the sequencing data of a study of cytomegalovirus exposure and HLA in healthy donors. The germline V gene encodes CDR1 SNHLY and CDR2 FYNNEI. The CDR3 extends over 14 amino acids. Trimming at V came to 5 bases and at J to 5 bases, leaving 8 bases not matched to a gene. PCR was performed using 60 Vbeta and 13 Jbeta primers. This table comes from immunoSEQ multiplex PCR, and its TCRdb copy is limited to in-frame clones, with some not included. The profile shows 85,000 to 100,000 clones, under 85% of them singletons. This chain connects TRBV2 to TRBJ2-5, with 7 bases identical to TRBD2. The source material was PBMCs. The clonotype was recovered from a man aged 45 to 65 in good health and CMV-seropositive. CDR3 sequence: CASSRLAGRETQYF. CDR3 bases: TGTGCCAGCAGTCGACTAGCCGGCCGGGAGACCCAGTACTTC.